The 5 T cell receptor beta chains in this list originate from one sample, sequenced in a study of cytomegalovirus exposure and HLA in healthy donors. The PCR was carried out with 60 Vbeta primers and 13 Jbeta primers. Only in-frame clones appear in the TCRdb table, and some are missing; sequencing was by immunoSEQ multiplex PCR. The sample lists under 150,000 clones, approximately 82% seen once, with approximately 1.5% in the top ten. Sequences were obtained from PBMCs. These receptors came from a man in his thirties or forties in good health and CMV-seropositive.

This chain joins TRBV28 and TRBJ1-5; the match to TRBD1 covers 9 bases. The V gene end was trimmed by 4 bases and the J gene end by 7 bases; junction bases not matched to a gene: 8. This CDR3 comprises 15 residues. Germline CDR1 is MDHEN and CDR2 is SYDVKM. The CDR3 nucleotides are TGTGCCAGCAGTTCCCAGACAGGGGGTCGGCAGCCCCAGCATTTT. This encodes CASSSQTGGRQPQHF.

The rearrangement uses TRBV19 and TRBJ2-7; TRBD1 agrees at 7 bases. Germline values: CDR1 LNHDA, CDR2 SQIVND (reference sequence). The CDR3 runs 15 residues. V shed 6 bases, J shed 2 bases, and the junction held 10 bases outside the gene matches. The DNA for the CDR3 is TGTGCCAGTAGACGCCCGACAGGGCTGACCTACGAGCAGTACTTC. This sequence encodes CASRRPTGLTYEQYF.

The chain carries TRBV7-2 and TRBJ2-1, with 11 bases aligning to TRBD2. The germline V gene encodes CDR1 SGHTA and CDR2 FQGNSA. The CDR3 totals 15 residues. Unmatched junction bases numbered 5, after V lost 3 bases and J lost 7 bases. CDR3 loop: CASSFTSGGMNEQFF. DNA for the CDR3: TGTGCCAGCAGCTTCACTAGCGGGGGCATGAATGAGCAGTTCTTC.

CDR3 protein: CASSQEPGKPTTNTEAFF. The CDR3 DNA reads as TGCGCCAGCAGCCAAGAACCCGGGAAACCAACTACAAACACTGAAGCTTTCTTT. J is TRBJ1-1 and V is TRBV4-1; D unclear. V was trimmed by 0 bases and J by 2 bases, leaving 19 bases between them. In germline, CDR1 is MGHRA, CDR2 YSYEKL. CDR3 length: 18 amino acids.

This clone has just a few counts. The chain recombines TRBV10-1 with TRBJ1-1; D gene unclear. This CDR3 comprises 14 residues. CDR1 is WNHNN, CDR2 SYGVQD, per germline (reference sequence). The germline V and J ends were trimmed by 5 bases and 2 bases, with 12 bases remaining between them. CDR3 DNA sequence: TGCGCCAGCAGTCCCACCGGTCTCAACACTGAAGCTTTCTTT. Residues: CASSPTGLNTEAFF.